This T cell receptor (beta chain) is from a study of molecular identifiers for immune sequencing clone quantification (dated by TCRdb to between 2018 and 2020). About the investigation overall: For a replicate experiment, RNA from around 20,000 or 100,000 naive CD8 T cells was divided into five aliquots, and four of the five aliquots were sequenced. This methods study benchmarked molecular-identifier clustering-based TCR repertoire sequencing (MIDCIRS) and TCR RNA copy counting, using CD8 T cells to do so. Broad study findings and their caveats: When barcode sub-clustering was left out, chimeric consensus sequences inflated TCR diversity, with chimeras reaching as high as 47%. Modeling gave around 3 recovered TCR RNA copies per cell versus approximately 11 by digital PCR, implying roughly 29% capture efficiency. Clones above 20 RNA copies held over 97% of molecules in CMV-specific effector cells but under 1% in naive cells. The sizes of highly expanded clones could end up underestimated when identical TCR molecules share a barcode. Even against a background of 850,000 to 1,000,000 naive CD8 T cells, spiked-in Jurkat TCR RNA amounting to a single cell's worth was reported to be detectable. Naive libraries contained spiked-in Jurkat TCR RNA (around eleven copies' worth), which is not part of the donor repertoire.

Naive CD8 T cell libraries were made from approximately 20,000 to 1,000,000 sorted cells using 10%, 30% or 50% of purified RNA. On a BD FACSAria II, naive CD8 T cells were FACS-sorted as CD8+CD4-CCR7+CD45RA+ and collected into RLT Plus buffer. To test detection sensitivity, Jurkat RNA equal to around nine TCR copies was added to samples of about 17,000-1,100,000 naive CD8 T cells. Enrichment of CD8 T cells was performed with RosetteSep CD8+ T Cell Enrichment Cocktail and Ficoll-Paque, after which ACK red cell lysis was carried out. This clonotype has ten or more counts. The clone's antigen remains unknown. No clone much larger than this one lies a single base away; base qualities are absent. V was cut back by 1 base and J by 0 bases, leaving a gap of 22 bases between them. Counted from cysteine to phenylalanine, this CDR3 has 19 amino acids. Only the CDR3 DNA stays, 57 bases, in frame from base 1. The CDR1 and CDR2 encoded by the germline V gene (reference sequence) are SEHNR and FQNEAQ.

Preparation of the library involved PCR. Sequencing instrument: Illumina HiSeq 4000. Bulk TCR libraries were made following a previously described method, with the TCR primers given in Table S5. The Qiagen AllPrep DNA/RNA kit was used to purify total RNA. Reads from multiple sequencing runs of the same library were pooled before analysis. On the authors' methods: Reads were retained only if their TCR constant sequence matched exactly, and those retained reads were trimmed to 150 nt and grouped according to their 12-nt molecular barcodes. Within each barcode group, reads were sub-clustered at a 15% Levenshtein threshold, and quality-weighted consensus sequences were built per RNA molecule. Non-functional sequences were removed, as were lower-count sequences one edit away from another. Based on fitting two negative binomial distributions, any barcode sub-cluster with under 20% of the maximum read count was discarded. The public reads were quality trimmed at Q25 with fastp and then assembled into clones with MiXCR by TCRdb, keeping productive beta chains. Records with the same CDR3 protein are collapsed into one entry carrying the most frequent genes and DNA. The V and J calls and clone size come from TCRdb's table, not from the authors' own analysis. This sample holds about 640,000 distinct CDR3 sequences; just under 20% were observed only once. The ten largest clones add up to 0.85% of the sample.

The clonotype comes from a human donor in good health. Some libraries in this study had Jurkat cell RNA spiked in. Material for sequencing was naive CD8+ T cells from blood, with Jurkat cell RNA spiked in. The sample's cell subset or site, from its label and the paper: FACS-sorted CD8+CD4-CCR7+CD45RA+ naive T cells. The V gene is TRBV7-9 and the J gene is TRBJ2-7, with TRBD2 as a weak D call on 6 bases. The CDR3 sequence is CASSLVLAAYQRSSYEQYF. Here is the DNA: TGTGCCAGCAGCTTAGTATTAGCGGCCTACCAGAGAAGCTCCTACGAGCAGTACTTC. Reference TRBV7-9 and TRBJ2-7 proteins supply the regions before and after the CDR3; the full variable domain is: DTGVSQNPRHKITKRGQNVTFRCDPISEHNRLYWYRQTLGQGPEFLTYFQNEAQLEKSRLLSDRFSAERPKGSFSTLEIQRTEQGDSAMYLCASSLVLAAYQRSSYEQYFGPGTRLTVT.